This TCR beta chain was recovered during a study of cytotoxic CD8 clonotypes in ibrutinib-treated CLL. Repertoires were generated with immunoSEQ multiplex PCR, while TCRdb's copy carries only in-frame clones and drops some. The sample has around 20,000 clones, 75% seen once. A word on this clone: No antigen is known for it.

CDR1 and CDR2 (germline): SGHAT, FQNNGV. After removal of 1 base from V and 1 base from J, the junction contained 5 bases not matched to a gene. The CDR3 runs 16 residues. Findings and limits, study-wide: At the start, clonality exceeded age-matched healthy donors and followed circulating CD8+ T-cell counts.

V gene TRBV11-2 combines with J gene TRBJ1-2; 8 positions match TRBD1. The sequence was obtained from a human donor with chronic lymphocytic leukemia. Sequenced material: PBMCs, taken before ibrutinib treatment. The DNA of the CDR3 is TGTGCCAGCAGCTTAGGACAGGGGCCACTTAACTATGGCTACACCTTC. It codes for CASSLGQGPLNYGYTF. Using reference TRBV11-2 and TRBJ1-2 for the parts outside the CDR3, the full variable domain is EAGVAQSPRYKIIEKRQSVAFWCNPISGHATLYWYQQILGQGPKLLIQFQNNGVVDDSQLPKDRFSAERLKGVDSTLKIQPAKLEDSAVYLCASSLGQGPLNYGYTFGSGTRLTVV.